This T cell receptor beta chain was profiled in a study of early T cells in non-severe SARS-CoV-2 infection. J was trimmed by 4 bases and V by 5 bases; bases with no gene match: 2. CDR1 and CDR2 from the germline V gene are SGHAT and FQNNGV. The CDR3 runs to 12 residues. A single record per CDR3 protein comes from TCRdb applying MiXCR to the 5' RACE reads. This table has about 90,000 distinct CDR3 sequences, less than 15% appearing once. V usage is TRBV11-2 and J usage is TRBJ2-7, with TRBD1 identical over 7 bases. Sample: whole blood, taken at baseline. This sequence originates from an adult who was a healthcare worker with PCR-confirmed SARS-CoV-2 infection or an uninfected control (not recorded which). The chain's CDR3 is CASSRGQYEQYF. CDR3 nucleotides: TGTGCCAGCAGCCGGGGACAGTACGAGCAGTACTTC. Full variable domain (rest looked up from reference TRBV11-2 and TRBJ2-7): EAGVAQSPRYKIIEKRQSVAFWCNPISGHATLYWYQQILGQGPKLLIQFQNNGVVDDSQLPKDRFSAERLKGVDSTLKIQPAKLEDSAVYLCASSRGQYEQYFGPGTRLTVT.